A selection of T cell receptor beta chains follows, all from one sample in a study of T cells expressing NK-cell markers. TCRdb re-called the 5' RACE reads; every CDR3 protein appears as one record, without DNA. This sample contains around 180,000 distinct CDR3 sequences. Sequenced: blood T cells: a sorted CD56 or NKG2C T cell subset, CD4+ or CD8+ T cells, or bulk PBMC T cells (not recorded which). These receptors were collected from a man aged 18-70 years in good health. Both conserved end residues are part of each CDR3.

J: TRBJ1-5
V: TRBV6-1
CDR3: CASSEVLDQPQHF

J: TRBJ1-1
V: TRBV6-5
CDR3: CASSNGQGRNTEAFF

J: TRBJ2-3
V: TRBV20-1
CDR3: CSARDRGEGTDTQYF

J: TRBJ2-7
V: TRBV27
CDR3: CASSIQGGYEQYF

J: TRBJ2-7
V: TRBV19
CDR3: CASSMASQGSYEQYF

J: TRBJ1-2
V: TRBV5-5
CDR3: CASSLPRGPYGYTF

J: TRBJ2-6
V: TRBV6-5
CDR3: CASSYDPPSGANVLTF

J: TRBJ1-3
V: TRBV14
CDR3: CASSHTGQGFGNTIYF

J: TRBJ1-5
V: TRBV29-1
CDR3: CSALQRSLGYSNQPQHF

J: TRBJ1-4
V: TRBV7-9
CDR3: CASSSPLGKLFF

J: TRBJ2-1
V: TRBV9
CDR3: CASNPRVAGGPEFF

J: TRBJ2-7
V: TRBV7-8
CDR3: CASSLGEAGYEQYF

J: TRBJ2-1
V: TRBV7-2
CDR3: CASSYNSGGPYNEQFF

J: TRBJ2-2
V: TRBV12-3/TRBV12-4
CDR3: CASRRAYPNTGELFF

J: TRBJ1-6
V: TRBV5-1
CDR3: CASRHPGQENYSYNSPLHF

J: TRBJ2-3
V: TRBV5-1
CDR3: CASSSAVLAGYSTDTQYF

J: TRBJ2-7
V: TRBV28
CDR3: CASRIKPYTAYEQYF

J: TRBJ2-7
V: TRBV11-1
CDR3: CASSPSTGFSYEQYF

J: TRBJ2-1
V: TRBV28
CDR3: CASSSPSGGAWGEQFF

J: TRBJ2-3
V: TRBV7-8
CDR3: CASSSTGDTQYF

J: TRBJ1-4
V: TRBV7-9
CDR3: CASSPGVRFLEKLFF

J: TRBJ1-5
V: TRBV4-1
CDR3: CASSQDRNQPQHF

J: TRBJ1-1
V: TRBV20-1
CDR3: CSAPVQGAEAFF

J: TRBJ1-1
V: TRBV7-8
CDR3: CASNSGTRVTEAFF

J: TRBJ2-7
V: TRBV18
CDR3: CASSAGQGHYEQYF

J: TRBJ1-2
V: TRBV9
CDR3: CASSVARDRGRGYTF

J: TRBJ2-1
V: TRBV14
CDR3: CASSPNWGRSEQFF

J: TRBJ2-5
V: TRBV3-1
CDR3: CASSQVGDETQYF

J: TRBJ2-5
V: TRBV29-1
CDR3: CSVGGGGGLQETQYF

J: TRBJ2-1
V: TRBV4-1
CDR3: CASSQGTANEQFF

J: TRBJ2-6
V: TRBV18
CDR3: CASSPPSWGIPLSGANVLTF

J: TRBJ2-1
V: TRBV5-1
CDR3: CASSDGSGGLYNEQFF

J: TRBJ2-1
V: TRBV6-5
CDR3: CASSLLTSGGANEQFF

J: TRBJ1-6
V: TRBV9
CDR3: CASSGEGSWLGSPLHF

J: TRBJ2-3
V: TRBV5-4
CDR3: CASSLAGIGGTDTQYF

J: TRBJ2-1
V: TRBV6-2/TRBV6-3
CDR3: CASSYPGGGLYNEQFF

J: TRBJ1-4
V: TRBV25-1
CDR3: CASTRGANEKLFF

J: TRBJ1-2
V: TRBV20-1
CDR3: CSARDARLDYGYTF

J: TRBJ2-7
V: TRBV5-6
CDR3: CASSPMTSGGAYEQYF

J: TRBJ2-1
V: TRBV7-2
CDR3: CASSLVKGRGYNEQFF

J: TRBJ2-3
V: TRBV11-1
CDR3: CASSLAATGVEFSTDTQYF